Listed here are 29 T cell receptor beta chains from one sample, sequenced in a study of CD8 T cells in ankylosing spondylitis. Study-wide results and caveats: Ankylosing spondylitis blood appeared to be characterized by a TCR beta motif of 8 or 9 highly homologous variants.

What these receptors recognize is not known. One entry per CDR3 protein, called by TCRdb with MiXCR from the 5' RACE reads. The sample lists about 700,000 distinct CDR3 sequences, roughly 20% seen once, with over 15% in the top ten. Sequenced: blood, either unsorted or a sorted T cell fraction (not recorded which). Receptor source: a male donor with ankylosing spondylitis.

This rearrangement joins TRBV7-9 to TRBJ2-1; 8 nucleotides line up with TRBD2. The CDR3 sequence is 15 residues long. The junction had 12 bases not matched to a gene; V was cut back by 4 bases and J by 10 bases. Germline V lookup: CDR1 SEHNR, CDR2 FQNEAQ (reference sequence). The CDR3 protein is CASSSGSGGIKEQFF. The CDR3 DNA is TGTGCCAGCAGCTCCGGGTCGGGGGGGATTAAAGAGCAGTTCTTC.

This clonotype was observed a few times. The chain's CDR3 is CASSPDYLQETQYF. CDR3 in DNA: TGTGCCAGCAGCCCAGACTACCTCCAAGAGACCCAGTACTTC. The rearrangement joins TRBV7-9 to TRBJ2-5; possibly TRBD2 for D (5 bases). V was trimmed by 5 bases and J by 1 base, leaving 11 bases between them. CDR1 and CDR2 from the germline V gene are SEHNR and FQNEAQ (reference sequence). The CDR3 runs to 14 residues.

CDR3 sequence: CASSQGQGLSFVSYNEQFF. The DNA for the CDR3 is TGTGCCAGCAGCCAAGGACAGGGCCTCTCTTTTGTATCCTACAATGAGCAGTTCTTC. The chain employs TRBV9 and TRBJ2-1, with 8 bases matching TRBD1. The germline V gene has CDR1 SGDLS and CDR2 YYNGEE. This CDR3 spans 19 amino acids. V gave up 4 bases and J gave up 1 base; unmatched junction bases: 16.

This clonotype was picked up a small number of times. The chain employs TRBV18 and TRBJ2-7, with a possible D match to TRBD2 (5 bases). The CDR3 spans 15 residues. The V gene lost 3 bases and the J gene lost 2 bases, with 14 bases spanning the gap. Germline V gives CDR1 KGHSH, CDR2 LQKENI. This chain's CDR3 is CASSPADYLPYEQYF. DNA of the CDR3: TGTGCCAGCTCACCCGCCGACTACCTCCCCTACGAGCAGTACTTC.

This clonotype showed up just a few times. CDR3 nucleotides: TGTGCCAGCAGCTTAAGCAATTGGCCTACCCGGACTACACCTTACGAGCAGTACTTC. As protein: CASSLSNWPTRTTPYEQYF. V and J are TRBV7-8 and TRBJ2-7, with D possibly TRBD2 on 6 matching bases. Germline CDR1 SGHVS, CDR2 FQNEAQ. The CDR3 length is 19 residues. V was trimmed by 2 bases and J by 4 bases, leaving 27 bases between them.

The V call is TRBV20-1, the J call TRBJ2-2; TRBD1 might be the D (5 bases). CDR1 and CDR2 from the germline V gene are DFQATT and SNEGSKA (reference sequence). The CDR3 loop spans 15 amino acids. V shed 4 bases and J shed 2 bases, with 14 bases lying between them. For the CDR3, the DNA is TGCAGTGCTACCAACTGGGGCGGCAACACCGGGGAGCTGTTTTTT. It specifies CSATNWGGNTGELFF.

V and J are TRBV6-5 and TRBJ1-6; D possibly corresponds to TRBD1 (6 bases). This CDR3 contains 15 residues. Trimming cost V 0 bases and J 5 bases, with 8 bases left between them. From germline, CDR1 is MNHEY and CDR2 SVGAGI. The CDR3 loop is CASSYSWTDNSPLHF. DNA for the CDR3: TGTGCCAGCAGTTACTCGTGGACAGATAATTCACCCCTCCACTTT.

This clonotype was seen only a few times. The rearrangement joins TRBV5-5 to TRBJ2-4; 11 positions agree with TRBD2. The germline gives CDR1 SGHKS, CDR2 YYEKEE (reference sequence). Losses at the gene ends were 0 bases for V and 5 bases for J; bases not matched to a gene: 4. This CDR3 has 16 amino acids. The CDR3 reads CASSLALAGGQNIQYF. CDR3 DNA sequence: TGTGCCAGCAGCTTGGCTTTAGCGGGGGGGCAAAACATTCAGTACTTC.

The chain carries TRBV30 and TRBJ2-7, with 8 bases matching TRBD2. The CDR3 loop spans 14 amino acids. CDR1 is GTSNPN, CDR2 SVGIG, per germline (reference sequence). The V and J ends lost 1 base and 6 bases, in that order; junction bases with no gene match: 8. The CDR3 nucleotides read TGTGCCTGGAGTGCGGGACTAGGTGGTGGCGAGCAGTACTTC. It yields the protein CAWSAGLGGGEQYF.

This clonotype was counted between two and nine times. This chain links TRBV21-1 with TRBJ1-1; the tabulated D call, TRBD1, remains unverified against the DNA. TRBV21-1 is a pseudogene segment. The CDR3 runs to 17 residues. CDR3 nucleotides: TGTGCCAGCAGCAAAGTGGGGGGGCTCCCATTGAGCACTGAAGCTTTCTTT. Its translation: CASSKVGGLPLSTEAFF.

This clonotype was seen a few times. The chain joins TRBV12-3 or TRBV12-4 to TRBJ2-2, with TRBD2 matching over 11 bases. The trim removed 5 bases at V and 3 bases at J, leaving 2 bases unmatched. This CDR3 contains 15 residues. CDR3 bases: TGTGCCAGCAGTGCGGGACTAGCGGACACCGGGGAGCTGTTTTTT. As protein: CASSAGLADTGELFF.

The DNA for the CDR3 is TGTGCCAGCACCGTAAGTCGGTACTCCCAAGGGAATGAGCAGTTCTTC. Residues: CASTVSRYSQGNEQFF. This chain uses TRBV6-2 or TRBV6-3 with TRBJ2-1; D unclear. V lost 7 bases to trimming and J lost 7 bases, with 23 bases between them. The CDR3 loop spans 16 amino acids. Germline-derived CDR1 and CDR2 are MNHEY and SVGEGT.

This clonotype occurred a few times. The rearrangement uses TRBV20-1 and TRBJ2-1; D could derive from TRBD1 or TRBD2 (5 bases each). The CDR3 consists of 16 residues. The V and J ends lost 0 bases and 5 bases respectively, with 17 bases between them. Germline values: CDR1 DFQATT, CDR2 SNEGSKA (reference sequence). CDR3 DNA sequence: TGCAGTGCTAGAGATCTTTGGCAGGGAGTAGACAATGAGCAGTTCTTC. Its translation is CSARDLWQGVDNEQFF.

This chain links TRBV6-6 with TRBJ1-2; D remains ambiguous. The V end lost 6 bases, the J end lost 8 bases, and 16 bases lay between the germline ends. In germline, CDR1 is MNHNY, CDR2 SVGAGI (reference sequence). This CDR3 spans 13 amino acids. Here the CDR3 reads CASSPSPPRGYTF. CDR3 coding DNA: TGTGCCAGCAGCCCAAGCCCTCCCAGGGGCTACACCTTC.

The gene calls are TRBV5-6 and TRBJ2-1; TRBD1 matches 11 bases. CDR3 length: 16 residues. With V trimmed by 0 bases and J by 4 bases, 3 bases remained unmatched. Germline CDR1 is SGHDT and CDR2 is YYEEEE. DNA for the CDR3: TGTGCCAGCAGCTTGGACCGGGACAGGGGGTACAATGAGCAGTTCTTC. Encoded protein: CASSLDRDRGYNEQFF.

This clonotype was counted between two and nine times. This chain joins TRBV5-1 and TRBJ2-3, with D possibly being TRBD1 or TRBD2 (5 bases each). The V end was cut by 0 bases, the J end by 1 base, with 12 bases between. The V gene's germline CDR1 is SGHRS and CDR2 YFSETQ. The CDR3 extends over 16 amino acids. The CDR3 here is CASSLVASRGTDTQYF. In DNA form, the CDR3 reads TGCGCCAGCAGCTTGGTGGCTAGCAGGGGCACAGATACGCAGTATTTT.

The rearrangement joins TRBV7-9 to TRBJ2-1; D gene uncertain. Germline assignment: CDR1 SEHNR and CDR2 FQNEAQ (reference sequence). CDR3 size: 13 residues. Trimming removed 4 bases from V and 6 bases from J, with 10 bases in between. The DNA for the CDR3 is TGTGCCAGCAGCTCGTGGTCCGGCAATGAGCAGTTCTTC. Protein sequence: CASSSWSGNEQFF.

This clonotype occurred a few times. V gene TRBV4-3 combines with J gene TRBJ2-7, with 8 nucleotides matching TRBD1. The trim removed 1 base at V and 5 bases at J, leaving 10 bases unmatched. Germline V lookup: CDR1 LGHNA, CDR2 YSLEER. The CDR3 sequence is 16 residues long. Here the CDR3 reads CASSQGRTGGLHEQYF. The CDR3 DNA reads TGCGCCAGCAGCCAAGGGAGAACAGGGGGTCTCCACGAGCAGTACTTC.

This clonotype turned up a few times. The chain uses TRBV25-1 and TRBJ1-1, with a tentative D call TRBD1 (5 bases). Trimming cost V 3 bases and J 0 bases, with 11 bases left between them. The germline gives CDR1 MGHDK, CDR2 SYGVNS. This CDR3 contains 15 residues. The CDR3 DNA sequence: TGTGCCAGCAGTGATGCGCGACAGCTGAACACTGAAGCTTTCTTT. It encodes CASSDARQLNTEAFF.

The V and J genes are TRBV18 and TRBJ2-7, with 12 nucleotides matching TRBD2. The trim removed 4 bases at V and 2 bases at J, leaving 6 bases unmatched. The CDR3 length is 16 residues. Germline V CDR1 and CDR2: KGHSH, LQKENI. CDR3 sequence: CASSRELAGGTYEQYF. CDR3 nucleotide sequence: TGTGCCAGCTCACGGGAACTAGCGGGGGGAACCTACGAGCAGTACTTC.

This clonotype was observed a handful of times. The rearrangement links TRBV27 to TRBJ2-7; a weak D match, TRBD2 (6 bases). Germline V gene sequence: CDR1 MNHEY, CDR2 SMNVEV (reference sequence). The CDR3 totals 14 residues. V lost 7 bases and J 4 bases, leaving 17 bases between the germline ends. The CDR3 region is CASTPSGGPYEQYF. The CDR3 bases are TGTGCCAGCACCCCCTCCGGAGGGCCGTACGAGCAGTACTTC.

This chain joins TRBV5-1 and TRBJ1-2, with TRBD1 matching over 11 bases. The CDR3 is made up of 15 amino acids. Per the germline V gene, CDR1 is SGHRS and CDR2 is YFSETQ. J lost 4 bases, V lost 4 bases, and 6 bases had no gene match. DNA of the CDR3: TGCGCCAGCAGCGCCACCGGGACAGGGGGCTATGGCTACACCTTC. This translates into CASSATGTGGYGYTF. The full variable domain, its missing parts supplied by reference TRBV5-1 and TRBJ1-2, is KAGVTQTPRYLIKTRGQQVTLSCSPISGHRSVSWYQQTPGQGLQFLFEYFSETQRNKGNFPGRFSGRQFSNSRSEMNVSTLELGDSALYLCASSATGTGGYGYTFGSGTRLTVV.

This clonotype came up a few times. The chain is built from TRBV5-1 and TRBJ2-7, with 8 bases identical to TRBD1. The CDR3 is 15 amino acids. Trimming at V came to 4 bases and at J to 4 bases, leaving 10 bases not matched to a gene. The germline V gene encodes CDR1 SGHRS and CDR2 YFSETQ. For the CDR3, the DNA is TGCGCCAGCAGCCTAGGGACAGGTAGCCCGTACGAGCAGTACTTC. Translated: CASSLGTGSPYEQYF.

This clonotype was seen repeatedly, ten times or more. The rearrangement links TRBV12-3 or TRBV12-4 to TRBJ1-1; D is uncertain. Trimming cost V 3 bases and J 1 base, with 6 bases left between them. The CDR3 extends over 13 amino acids. The CDR3: CASSFRGNTEAFF. The CDR3, as DNA: TGTGCCAGCAGTTTCCGGGGGAACACTGAAGCTTTCTTT.

This clonotype has only a few counts. This chain links TRBV10-2 with TRBJ2-2; TRBD2 is a possible D gene (5 bases). CDR1 is WSHSY, CDR2 SAAADI, per germline. The CDR3 is made up of 13 amino acids. The V end lost 10 bases, the J end lost 1 base, and 10 bases lay between the germline ends. The CDR3 nucleotides read TGCGCCACCCGACGGGGGAACACCGGGGAGCTGTTTTTT. This gives the protein CATRRGNTGELFF.

A few counts support this clonotype. The chain joins TRBV5-1 to TRBJ1-4; 7 bases fit TRBD1. After removal of 5 bases from V and 4 bases from J, the junction contained 5 bases not matched to a gene. This CDR3 spans 14 amino acids. Germline V gene lookup returns CDR1 SGHRS and CDR2 YFSETQ. CDR3 nucleotide sequence: TGCGCCAGCAGGACCGGGACAGTTAATGAAAAACTGTTTTTT. Translating it yields CASRTGTVNEKLFF.

This clonotype was observed many times. The V gene is TRBV27, the J gene TRBJ2-4; TRBD2 might be the D (5 bases). There are 17 residues in the CDR3. The V gene lost 1 base and the J gene lost 9 bases, with 22 bases spanning the gap. Germline CDR1 and CDR2: MNHEY and SMNVEV (reference sequence). CDR3 DNA sequence: TGTGCCAGCAGTTTATACATTCGGTCGAGGGAGTTGTGCATTCAGTACTTC. It specifies CASSLYIRSRELCIQYF.

This clonotype was counted between two and nine times. This chain connects TRBV6-1 to TRBJ2-5; D possibly uses TRBD1 or TRBD2 (6 bases each). V lost 7 bases and J 5 bases, leaving 23 bases between the germline ends. The CDR3 totals 16 residues. Germline V gene lookup returns CDR1 MNHNS and CDR2 SASEGT. CDR3 region: CASTEGGLGTWETQYF. In DNA, the CDR3 is TGTGCCAGCACAGAAGGGGGGCTCGGGACTTGGGAGACCCAGTACTTC.

This clonotype was observed a few times. This chain joins TRBV20-1 and TRBJ1-6; D might be TRBD1 (6 bases). The CDR3 is 15 amino acids. CDR1 and CDR2 from the germline V gene are DFQATT and SNEGSKA (reference sequence). The V gene lost 5 bases and the J gene lost 0 bases, with 11 bases spanning the gap. CDR3 region: CSARPRGSYNSPLHF. CDR3 bases: TGCAGTGCTCGTCCCAGGGGCTCCTATAATTCACCCCTCCACTTT.